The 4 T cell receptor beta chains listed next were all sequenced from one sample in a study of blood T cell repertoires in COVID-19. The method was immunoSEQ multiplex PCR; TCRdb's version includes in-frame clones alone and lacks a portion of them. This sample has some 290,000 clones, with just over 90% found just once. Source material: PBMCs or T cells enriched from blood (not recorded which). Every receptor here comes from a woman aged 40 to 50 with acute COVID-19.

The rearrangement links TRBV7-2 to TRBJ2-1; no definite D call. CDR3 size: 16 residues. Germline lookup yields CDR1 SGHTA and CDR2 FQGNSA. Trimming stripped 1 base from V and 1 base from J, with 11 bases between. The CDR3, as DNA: TGTGCCAGCAGCTTAGATGGCTCCCTTTCCTACAATGAGCAGTTCTTC. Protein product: CASSLDGSLSYNEQFF.

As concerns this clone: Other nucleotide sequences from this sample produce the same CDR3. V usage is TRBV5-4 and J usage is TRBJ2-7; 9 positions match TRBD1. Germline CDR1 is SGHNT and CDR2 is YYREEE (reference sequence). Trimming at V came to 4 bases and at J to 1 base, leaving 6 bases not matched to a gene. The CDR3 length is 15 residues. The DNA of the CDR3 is TGTGCCAGCAGCCTGGACAGGGGAAGTTCCTACGAGCAGTACTTC. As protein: CASSLDRGSSYEQYF.

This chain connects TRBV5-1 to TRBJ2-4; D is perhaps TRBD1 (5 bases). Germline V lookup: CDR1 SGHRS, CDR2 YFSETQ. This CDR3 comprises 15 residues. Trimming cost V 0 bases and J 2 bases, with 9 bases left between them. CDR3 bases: TGCGCCAGCAGCTTGGGACAGAGGACCAAAAACATTCAGTACTTC. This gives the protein CASSLGQRTKNIQYF. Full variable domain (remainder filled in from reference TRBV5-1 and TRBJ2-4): KAGVTQTPRYLIKTRGQQVTLSCSPISGHRSVSWYQQTPGQGLQFLFEYFSETQRNKGNFPGRFSGRQFSNSRSEMNVSTLELGDSALYLCASSLGQRTKNIQYFGAGTRLSVL.

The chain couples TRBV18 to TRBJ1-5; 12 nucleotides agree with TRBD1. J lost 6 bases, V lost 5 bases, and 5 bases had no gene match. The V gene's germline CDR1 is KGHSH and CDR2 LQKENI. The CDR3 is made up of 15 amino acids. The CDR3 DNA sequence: TGTGCCAGCTCAGCCGGGACAGGGGGCGTTCAGCCCCAGCATTTT. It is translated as CASSAGTGGVQPQHF.